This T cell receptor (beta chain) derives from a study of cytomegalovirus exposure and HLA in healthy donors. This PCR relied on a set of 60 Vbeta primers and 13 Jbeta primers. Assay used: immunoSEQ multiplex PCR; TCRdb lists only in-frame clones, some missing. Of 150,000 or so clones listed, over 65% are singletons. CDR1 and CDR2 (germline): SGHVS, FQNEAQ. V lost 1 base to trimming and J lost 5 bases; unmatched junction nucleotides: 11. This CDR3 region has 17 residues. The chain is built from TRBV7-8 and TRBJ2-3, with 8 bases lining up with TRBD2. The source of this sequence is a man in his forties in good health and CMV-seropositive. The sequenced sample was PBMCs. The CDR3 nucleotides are TGTGCCAGCAGCTTAGATATGATTTCGGGGGGGCGAGATACGCAGTATTTT. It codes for CASSLDMISGGRDTQYF.